These 7 T cell receptor beta chains were all obtained from the same sample, sequenced in a study of CD8+CD57+ T cells in acquired aplastic anemia. Genomic DNA constituted the template upon which TCR beta VDJ and CDR3 profiling was performed. TCRdb re-derived calls from the reads in MiXCR, one entry per CDR3 protein. The profile covers some 190,000 distinct CDR3 sequences, with under 55% appearing a single time and 2.5% to 3.5% taken by the ten largest. The source material was sorted CD4+, CD8+, or CD8+CD57+ T cells (not recorded which) from PBMCs. The receptors stem from a human donor in good health.

Ten or more counts support this clonotype. This chain joins TRBV12-3 or TRBV12-4 and TRBJ1-6; no reliable D call. The CDR3 length is 13 residues. The V end lost 5 bases, the J end lost 10 bases, and 12 bases lay between the germline ends. The CDR3 loop is CASSRFGNSPLHF. Here the CDR3 DNA reads TGTGCCAGCAGTCGGTTTGGAAACTCACCCCTCCACTTT.

J is TRBJ2-7 and V is TRBV5-1; D is perhaps TRBD2 (5 bases). Trimming took 0 bases from V and 4 from J, leaving 11 bases between them. Germline values: CDR1 SGHRS, CDR2 YFSETQ. The CDR3 extends over 14 amino acids. CDR3: CASSLVGSWYEQYF. The CDR3 region has the DNA TGCGCCAGCAGCTTGGTAGGGAGTTGGTACGAGCAGTACTTC.

A word on this clonotype: This sequence may be a read error, since a much larger clone differs from it by one base. The chain recombines TRBV12-3 or TRBV12-4 with TRBJ1-4; D is unclear. The CDR3 loop spans 14 amino acids. V was clipped by 2 bases and J by 4 bases, with 8 bases between them. The DNA of the CDR3 is TGTGCCAGCAGTTTAAGGCAGGATAATGAAAAACTGTTTTTT. As protein: CASSLRQDNEKLFF.

Ten or more counts support this clonotype. V is TRBV11-2 and J is TRBJ2-1; 7 bases match TRBD2. V was pared by 5 bases and J by 0 bases, with 7 bases of the junction left unmatched. From germline, CDR1 is SGHAT and CDR2 FQNNGV. This CDR3 comprises 16 residues. CDR3 protein: CASSPRGGSSYNEQFF. CDR3 coding DNA: TGTGCCAGCAGCCCACGTGGCGGGAGCTCCTACAATGAGCAGTTCTTC.

This sequence joins TRBV29-1 and TRBJ2-1, with D perhaps TRBD1 (5 bases). The V gene's germline CDR1 is SQVTM and CDR2 ANQGSEA. Trimming shortened V by 3 bases and J by 3 bases, and 12 bases separated the two germline ends. The CDR3 consists of 14 residues. CDR3 coding DNA: TGCAGCGTTGACGACAGACGACTCTACAATGAGCAGTTCTTC. Its protein product is CSVDDRRLYNEQFF.

This clonotype was seen more than once but under ten times. This CDR3 reads CASSLRQGGIFDTQYF. DNA of the CDR3: TGTGCCAGCAGCTTGAGGCAGGGGGGAATTTTCGATACGCAGTATTTT. The V and J genes are TRBV5-4 and TRBJ2-3, with a tentative D call TRBD1 (7 bases). The germline V and J ends were trimmed by 1 base and 6 bases, with 18 bases remaining between them. This CDR3 is 16 amino acids long. The V gene's germline CDR1 is SGHNT and CDR2 YYREEE (reference sequence). The full variable domain, in which reference TRBV5-4 and TRBJ2-3 provide the parts outside the CDR3, is ETGVTQSPTHLIKTRGQQVTLRCSSQSGHNTVSWYQQALGQGPQFIFQYYREEENGRGNFPPRFSGLQFPNYSSELNVNALELDDSALYLCASSLRQGGIFDTQYFGPGTRLTVL.

The rearrangement links TRBV20-1 to TRBJ2-7, with 12 bases lining up with TRBD2. J was trimmed by 6 bases and V by 6 bases; bases with no gene match: 12. CDR3 length: 15 amino acids. CDR1 DFQATT and CDR2 SNEGSKA come from the germline V gene (reference sequence). Here the CDR3 reads CSASGGASGRGEQYF. The CDR3 nucleotides are TGCAGTGCCTCGGGGGGGGCTAGCGGGAGGGGCGAGCAGTACTTC.